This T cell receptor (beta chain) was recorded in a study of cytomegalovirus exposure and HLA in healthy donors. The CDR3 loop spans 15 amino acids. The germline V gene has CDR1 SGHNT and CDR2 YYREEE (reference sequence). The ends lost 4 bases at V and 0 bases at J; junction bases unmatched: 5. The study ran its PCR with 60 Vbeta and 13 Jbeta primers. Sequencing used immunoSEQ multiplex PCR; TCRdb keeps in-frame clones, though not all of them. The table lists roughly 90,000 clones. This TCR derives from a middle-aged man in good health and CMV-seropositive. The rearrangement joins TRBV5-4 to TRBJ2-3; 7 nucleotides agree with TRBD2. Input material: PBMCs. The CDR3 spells CASSPTSVSTDTQYF. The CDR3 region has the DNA TGTGCCAGCAGCCCCACTAGCGTTAGCACAGATACGCAGTATTTT.